Below, 29 T cell receptor beta chains from the same sample are listed, as sequenced in a study of blood T cell repertoires in COVID-19. The protocol was immunoSEQ multiplex PCR, while the TCRdb copy is restricted to in-frame clones and leaves out a portion. The data hold around 50,000 clones, with roughly 85% observed a single time. Sequencing was done on a sample of peripheral blood. The receptors originated from a human donor in a cohort sampled during active COVID-19.

This chain connects TRBV28 to TRBJ1-2, with TRBD1 matching 9 bases. Trimming cost V 5 bases and J 5 bases; bases outside gene matches: 18. The CDR3 length is 18 residues. Germline V gene sequence: CDR1 MDHEN, CDR2 SYDVKM. Here the CDR3 reads CASSLLEGQGGSRYGYTF. In DNA, the CDR3 is TGTGCCAGCAGTCTTTTGGAGGGACAGGGAGGATCTAGGTATGGCTACACCTTC.

This chain uses TRBV5-5 with TRBJ2-5; the match to TRBD2 covers 11 bases. The trim removed 0 bases at V and 5 bases at J, leaving 6 bases unmatched. The CDR3 extends over 16 amino acids. Germline CDR1 and CDR2: SGHKS and YYEKEE (reference sequence). CDR3 amino acids: CASSLVIAGGRETQYF. DNA for the CDR3: TGTGCCAGCAGCTTGGTGATAGCGGGGGGGCGTGAGACCCAGTACTTC.

The V gene is TRBV21-1, the J gene TRBJ2-7; the table's D call TRBD2 went unverified against the DNA. TRBV21-1 is described as a pseudogene. The CDR3 contains 15 residues. This chain's CDR3 is CASSKGWGGRYEQYF. The CDR3 coding sequence is TGTGCCAGCAGCAAAGGGTGGGGGGGGCGGTACGAGCAGTACTTC.

The rearrangement uses TRBV21-1 and TRBJ2-7; TRBD1, the table's D call, lacks a check against the DNA. TRBV21-1 is reported as a pseudogene. The CDR3 has 14 amino acids. The CDR3 loop reads CASNRDRLTYEQYF. For the CDR3, the DNA is TGTGCCAGCAACCGGGACAGGCTAACCTACGAGCAGTACTTC.

The table lists this clone with a few counts. CDR3 DNA sequence: TGTGCCAGCAGCCGGACAGGTGGAGGGGGTCAGCCCCAGCATTTT. Its protein is CASSRTGGGGQPQHF. The rearrangement uses TRBV6-5 and TRBJ1-5, with 7 nucleotides matching TRBD1. The CDR3 contains 15 residues. With 6 bases clipped from V and 6 bases from J, the junction kept 11 bases outside the gene matches. Germline CDR1 is MNHEY and CDR2 is SVGAGI.

CDR3 sequence reads: CAWMVGTSSGNTIYF. In nucleotides, the CDR3 is TGTGCCTGGATGGTCGGTACTAGCTCTGGAAACACCATATATTTT. This chain links TRBV30 with TRBJ1-3; D gene ambiguous. CDR3 length: 15 amino acids. V was clipped by 4 bases and J by 0 bases, with 13 bases between them. CDR1 and CDR2 (germline): GTSNPN, SVGIG (reference sequence).

The chain uses TRBV4-3 and TRBJ2-3; D gene unclear. The V end lost 0 bases, the J end lost 2 bases, and 6 bases lay between the germline ends. CDR3 size: 14 residues. Germline V gene sequence: CDR1 LGHNA, CDR2 YSLEER. For the CDR3, the DNA is TGCGCCAGCAGCCAAGAGGGCTCCACAGATACGCAGTATTTT. Its translation is CASSQEGSTDTQYF.

The chain links TRBV12-3 or TRBV12-4 to TRBJ1-2, with D hard to call. This CDR3 is built from 13 residues. The V and J ends lost 6 bases and 8 bases respectively, with 16 bases between them. CDR3 sequence: CASSSPAGAGYTF. Here the CDR3 DNA reads TGTGCCAGCAGCTCCCCCGCGGGCGCGGGCTACACCTTC.

The chain combines TRBV3-1 (or the pseudogene TRBV3-2) with TRBJ2-3; the match to TRBD2 covers 13 bases. The CDR3 covers 18 residues. With 2 bases clipped from V and 4 bases from J, the junction kept 9 bases outside the gene matches. Germline-derived CDR1 and CDR2 are LGHDT and YNNKEL (reference sequence). CDR3 residues: CASSQFRGLAGESDTQYF. CDR3 coding DNA: TGTGCCAGCAGCCAATTTAGAGGACTAGCGGGGGAATCAGATACGCAGTATTTT.

The chain links TRBV7-9 to TRBJ1-4; 10 bases are a match to TRBD1. CDR3 length equals 14 residues. CDR1 SEHNR and CDR2 FQNEAQ come from the germline V gene (reference sequence). Trimming removed 4 bases from V and 8 bases from J; junction bases left unmatched: 4. The CDR3 reads CASSSGTGVEKLFF. Written as DNA, the CDR3 is TGTGCCAGCAGCTCCGGGACAGGGGTCGAAAAACTGTTTTTT.

The chain couples TRBV6-1 to TRBJ1-4; D remains ambiguous. CDR1 and CDR2 from the germline V gene are MNHNS and SASEGT. The CDR3 has 12 residues. The V end lost 3 bases, the J end lost 11 bases, and 10 bases lay between the germline ends. CDR3 sequence reads: CASSEVRVKLFF. The CDR3, as DNA: TGTGCCAGCAGTGAGGTCCGAGTGAAACTGTTTTTT.

V and J are TRBV29-1 and TRBJ1-2, with 7 bases identical to TRBD1. Trimming removed 5 bases from V and 7 bases from J; junction bases left unmatched: 7. This CDR3 has 12 amino acids. Germline V lookup: CDR1 SQVTM, CDR2 ANQGSEA. This CDR3 reads CSVKPQGVGYTF. The CDR3 region has the DNA TGCAGCGTTAAACCCCAGGGGGTTGGCTACACCTTC.

The chain combines TRBV4-1 with TRBJ1-5; D gene uncertain. The CDR3 spans 13 residues. The V gene's germline CDR1 is MGHRA and CDR2 YSYEKL. The V and J ends lost 4 bases and 7 bases respectively, with 11 bases between them. CDR3 in amino acids: CASSPGFVQPQHF. The CDR3 nucleotides read TGCGCCAGCAGCCCGGGGTTCGTCCAGCCCCAGCATTTT.

This chain connects TRBV9 to TRBJ2-3, with TRBD1 matching over 9 bases. Germline lookup yields CDR1 SGDLS and CDR2 YYNGEE. This CDR3 has 13 residues. V was pared by 7 bases and J by 5 bases, with 5 bases of the junction left unmatched. Written as DNA, the CDR3 is TGTGCCAGCGGGACAGGGAATGTAGATACGCAGTATTTT. This codes for CASGTGNVDTQYF.

CDR3 coding DNA: TGTGCCAGCAGTGACGGACACCTTACAGGGGATACGCAGTATTTT. Residues: CASSDGHLTGDTQYF. The chain uses TRBV6-1 and TRBJ2-3, with a weak D call TRBD1 (6 bases). This CDR3 has 15 amino acids. Trimming left V 3 bases short and J 6 bases short, with 16 bases between. In germline, CDR1 is MNHNS, CDR2 SASEGT.

This clone was seen more than once but under ten times. V usage is TRBV29-1 and J usage is TRBJ2-1, with D maybe TRBD2 (5 bases). Germline V CDR1 and CDR2: SQVTM, ANQGSEA. V was trimmed by 5 bases and J by 6 bases, leaving 20 bases between them. The CDR3 runs to 15 residues. The CDR3 coding sequence is TGCAGCGTTTCTCCCGGGATCTTGAGAGGCAATGAGCAGTTCTTC. This sequence encodes CSVSPGILRGNEQFF.

The chain couples TRBV7-8 to TRBJ2-1, with a possible D match to TRBD2 (5 bases). This CDR3 comprises 16 residues. The ends were cut back, 3 bases at V and 2 bases at J, with 14 bases in the middle. The V gene's germline CDR1 is SGHVS and CDR2 FQNEAQ. DNA for the CDR3: TGTGCCAGCAGCTTTTTTCGGACTCTAGCCTACAATGAGCAGTTCTTC. As protein: CASSFFRTLAYNEQFF.

The chain is built from TRBV20-1 and TRBJ1-1, with no clear D. The CDR3 length is 11 residues. The V end was cut by 1 base, the J end by 11 bases, with 11 bases between. Germline V CDR1 and CDR2: DFQATT, SNEGSKA (reference sequence). The CDR3 DNA reads as TGCAGTGCTAGAGGAGTTGAGTGGGCTTTCTTT. It codes for CSARGVEWAFF.

V is TRBV18 and J is TRBJ1-1; 9 bases are a match to TRBD1. Germline lookup yields CDR1 KGHSH and CDR2 LQKENI. CDR3 size: 13 residues. The junction had 5 bases not matched to a gene; V was cut back by 8 bases and J by 4 bases. CDR3 nucleotides: TGTGCCAGCAACAGGGGGCGGAGCACTGAAGCTTTCTTT. Its protein is CASNRGRSTEAFF.

V is TRBV6-1 and J is TRBJ1-5; D is possibly TRBD1 (6 bases). V lost 2 bases and J lost 1, with 12 bases in between. Germline V gives CDR1 MNHNS, CDR2 SASEGT. There are 16 residues in the CDR3. CDR3 nucleotides: TGTGCCAGCAGTGAATTAGGGGGATCGAGCAATCAGCCCCAGCATTTT. Its protein is CASSELGGSSNQPQHF.

The chain recombines TRBV6-5 with TRBJ2-1; the match to TRBD1 covers 9 bases. The CDR3 totals 15 residues. The junction had 11 bases not matched to a gene; V was cut back by 5 bases and J by 9 bases. Germline V gene sequence: CDR1 MNHEY, CDR2 SVGAGI. The CDR3 is CASSPPGTGLVEQFF. In DNA form, the CDR3 reads TGTGCCAGCAGTCCCCCCGGGACAGGGTTAGTTGAGCAGTTCTTC.

The V and J genes are TRBV28 and TRBJ1-3; 7 positions match TRBD1. The J segment lost 0 bases and the V segment lost 2 bases, leaving 7 bases of the junction unmatched. CDR3 length: 17 residues. Germline V gene lookup returns CDR1 MDHEN and CDR2 SYDVKM. The CDR3 loop reads CASSLRTGTSSGNTIYF. The CDR3 nucleotides are TGTGCCAGCAGTTTACGGACAGGCACCAGCTCTGGAAACACCATATATTTT.

The V and J genes are TRBV6-1 and TRBJ1-5; TRBD1 aligns across 7 bases. Germline assignment: CDR1 MNHNS and CDR2 SASEGT. The CDR3 is 13 residues long. J gave up 6 bases and V 1 base, and 0 bases lay outside the gene matches. CDR3 loop: CASSEDRGQPQHF. The DNA of the CDR3 is TGTGCCAGCAGTGAAGACAGGGGTCAGCCCCAGCATTTT.

This chain uses TRBV5-1 with TRBJ2-6; no clear D gene. CDR3 size: 14 residues. Trimming took 0 bases from V and 4 from J, leaving 5 bases between them. Germline values: CDR1 SGHRS, CDR2 YFSETQ. CDR3 bases: TGCGCCAGCAGCTTGGCCGTCGGGGCCAACGTCCTGACTTTC. This translates into CASSLAVGANVLTF.

This clone was detected once. The V call is TRBV3-1 (or the pseudogene TRBV3-2), the J call TRBJ2-5; D may be TRBD1 (8 bases). V dropped 5 bases and J dropped 5 bases, with 18 bases sitting between them. Germline values: CDR1 LGHDT, CDR2 YNNKEL (reference sequence). This CDR3 comprises 15 residues. The CDR3 DNA sequence: TGTGCCAGCAGCTCAAGGACAGGGAGGGACGAGACCCAGTACTTC. As protein: CASSSRTGRDETQYF.

The rearrangement links TRBV14 to TRBJ2-3, with 7 bases matching TRBD2. The CDR3 spans 15 residues. Germline CDR1 SGHDN, CDR2 FVKESK. Losses at the gene ends were 1 base for V and 7 bases for J; bases not matched to a gene: 8. The CDR3 region is CASSQVQGGPNTQYF. Written as DNA, the CDR3 is TGTGCCAGCAGCCAAGTGCAGGGAGGGCCAAATACGCAGTATTTT.

This clone was seen more than once but under ten times. The chain couples TRBV12-5 to TRBJ1-1; the D is unclear. With 2 bases removed from V and 0 bases from J, the gap between germline ends came to 13 bases. Germline CDR1 LGHNT, CDR2 FRNRAP. This CDR3 has 16 amino acids. In nucleotides, the CDR3 is TGTGCTAGTGGTTTGCCTCGACGCGGCGTGAACACTGAAGCTTTCTTT. This sequence encodes CASGLPRRGVNTEAFF.

This clone was seen only once. The chain uses TRBV15 and TRBJ1-3; D is unclear. Trimming shortened V by 3 bases and J by 0 bases, and 15 bases separated the two germline ends. The germline V gene has CDR1 LNHNV and CDR2 YYDKDF (reference sequence). The CDR3 runs 17 residues. CDR3 in DNA: TGTGCCACCAGCAGGGCTCCACAACCCGACTCTGGAAACACCATATATTTT. Its protein product is CATSRAPQPDSGNTIYF.

This clone occurred a few times. The chain joins TRBV25-1 to TRBJ2-2, with a possible D match to TRBD2 (6 bases). The CDR3 consists of 15 residues. V was pared by 4 bases and J by 3 bases, with 12 bases between. The germline gives CDR1 MGHDK, CDR2 SYGVNS. CDR3 DNA: TGTGCCAGCAGTGGGGGGGAACGGGACACCGGGGAGCTGTTTTTT. It yields the protein CASSGGERDTGELFF.